What follows are 30 T cell receptor beta chains derived from one specimen sequenced in a study of T cell clonality in common variable immunodeficiency. The repertoire was sequenced with immunoSEQ multiplex PCR; TCRdb's copy has only in-frame clones and lacks some. The sample yields about 30,000 clones, without any singletons. Study results and limitations: Reportedly, TCR beta sequences from common variable immunodeficiency showed fewer deletions and N-nucleotide insertions.

No cognate antigen is known for these TCRs. The sequenced material came from peripheral blood mononuclear cells. The source is a human donor with common variable immunodeficiency.

There are a few counts of this clone. Coverage ceases 3 residues before the CDR3 finishes, and the germline J gene fills in the end. The gene calls are TRBV20-1 and TRBJ2-1, with TRBD2 matching 13 bases. The germline V gene encodes CDR1 DFQATT and CDR2 SNEGSKA (reference sequence). The CDR3 extends over 20 amino acids. J gave up 4 bases and V 0 bases, and 15 bases lay outside the gene matches. The CDR3 region is CSARDTPGRPGLAGYNEQFF. Partial CDR3 DNA: TGCAGTGCTAGAGACACTCCTGGAAGACCGGGACTAGCGGGGTACAATGAG.

Notes on this clone: The missing CDR3 end, 3 residues past where the read stops, is filled in from the germline J gene. The J gene is TRBJ1-2, the V gene TRBV6-1; 8 nucleotides line up with TRBD1. This CDR3 comprises 15 residues. V was pared by 3 bases and J by 7 bases, with 10 bases of the junction left unmatched. Germline CDR1 is MNHNS and CDR2 is SASEGT. CDR3 protein: CASSDPRTGRSGYTF. The CDR3 bases that were read are TGTGCCAGCAGTGACCCGCGGACAGGGAGAAGTGGC.

Here the CDR3 reads CASSHGDWGFDEQFF. The DNA read from the CDR3 is TGTGCCAGCAGCCACGGGGACTGGGGGTTCGATGAG. The chain couples TRBV5-6 to TRBJ2-1, with D perhaps matching TRBD2 (6 bases). The CDR3 end falls 3 residues outside the read, so it is completed with the germline J gene. The CDR3 runs to 15 residues. The germline V gene encodes CDR1 SGHDT and CDR2 YYEEEE. Deletions cut 4 bases from V and 8 bases from J, with 19 bases between. Variable domain in full (rest from reference TRBV5-6 and TRBJ2-1): DAGVTQSPTHLIKTRGQQVTLRCSPKSGHDTVSWYQQALGQGPQFIFQYYEEEERQRGNFPDRFSGHQFPNYSSELNVNALLLGDSALYLCASSHGDWGFDEQFFGPGTRLTVL.

The sample holds many counts of this clone. The DNA ends 3 residues before the CDR3 does, and the rest of the CDR3 is filled in from the germline J gene. V gene TRBV5-1 combines with J gene TRBJ2-5; 7 nucleotides align to TRBD1. The CDR3 totals 14 residues. Unmatched junction bases numbered 4, after V lost 3 bases and J lost 2 bases. Germline values: CDR1 SGHRS, CDR2 YFSETQ. CDR3 bases read: TGCGCCAGCAGCTACCGGGACAGACAAGAGACC. It codes for CASSYRDRQET. The complete CDR3 sequence is CASSYRDRQETQYF. The full variable domain, rest sourced from reference TRBV5-1 and TRBJ2-5, is KAGVTQTPRYLIKTRGQQVTLSCSPISGHRSVSWYQQTPGQGLQFLFEYFSETQRNKGNFPGRFSGRQFSNSRSEMNVSTLELGDSALYLCASSYRDRQETQYFGPGTRLLVL.

Of note for this clone: Sequencing ends 3 residues short of the CDR3 end; the germline J gene provides the rest. V usage is TRBV6-2 or TRBV6-3 and J usage is TRBJ1-2; D is possibly TRBD1 (6 bases). The CDR3 consists of 15 residues. The germline V gene encodes CDR1 MNHEY and CDR2 SVGEGT. Trimming took 0 bases from V and 2 from J, leaving 10 bases between them. The CDR3 loop is CASSYSRQGNYGYTF. The covered CDR3 bases are TGTGCCAGCAGTTACTCGAGGCAGGGGAACTATGGC.

With respect to this clone: The CDR3 end falls 3 residues outside the read, so it is completed with the germline J gene. The rearrangement joins TRBV11-2 to TRBJ2-7; 7 bases fit TRBD1. CDR3 length equals 15 residues. In germline, CDR1 is SGHAT, CDR2 FQNNGV. V was pared by 5 bases and J by 4 bases, with 11 bases of the junction left unmatched. CDR3 loop: CASSPRGTVAYEQYF. CDR3 DNA (partial): TGTGCCAGCAGCCCCAGAGGGACAGTTGCTTACGAG.

This clone was seen ten or more times. From the germline J gene comes the end of the CDR3, since the read stops 3 residues before it. The rearrangement uses TRBV30 and TRBJ2-1; D is possibly TRBD1 or TRBD2 (5 bases each). Germline assignment: CDR1 GTSNPN and CDR2 SVGIG (reference sequence). This CDR3 contains 15 residues. The V end was cut by 5 bases, the J end by 7 bases, with 21 bases between. The sequenced part of the CDR3 DNA is TGTGCCTGGGCACTCCGACAGAGGGCCGGGAATGAG. It specifies CAWALRQRAGNE. The entire CDR3 protein is CAWALRQRAGNEQFF.

On this clone itself: The CDR3 end lies 3 residues beyond the end of the read and is filled in from the germline J gene. This chain uses TRBV19 with TRBJ2-1, with 7 bases fitting TRBD2. J gave up 4 bases and V 6 bases, and 9 bases lay outside the gene matches. The CDR3 has 15 residues. Germline CDR1 reads LNHDA; CDR2 reads SQIVND (reference sequence). The CDR3 region is CASSGGWGSYNEQFF. CDR3 bases read: TGTGCCAGTAGCGGGGGGTGGGGCAGTTACAATGAG.

Details on this clone: The read gets to within 3 residues of the CDR3 end, and the germline J gene fills in the rest. V and J are TRBV30 and TRBJ2-7, with D hard to call. Germline CDR1 GTSNPN, CDR2 SVGIG (reference sequence). The CDR3 has 11 residues. Trimming pared 3 bases from V and 6 bases from J, leaving 9 bases between. The DNA read from the CDR3 is TGTGCCTGGAGCAACTTCCGCGAG. Protein sequence: CAWSNFRE. The whole CDR3 region reads CAWSNFREQYF. The full variable domain, with the rest looked up from reference TRBV30 and TRBJ2-7, is SQTIHQWPATLVQPVGSPLSLECTVEGTSNPNLYWYRQAAGRGLQLLFYSVGIGQISSEVPQNLSASRPQDRQFILSSKKLLLSDSGFYLCAWSNFREQYFGPGTRLTVT.

This clone appeared a few times. The read gets to within 3 residues of the CDR3 end, and the germline J gene fills in the rest. The chain has TRBV7-9 and TRBJ1-1; 8 bases fit TRBD1. Unmatched junction bases numbered 3, after V lost 5 bases and J lost 7 bases. The CDR3 has 12 residues. The germline V gene has CDR1 SEHNR and CDR2 FQNEAQ (reference sequence). CDR3 bases read: TGTGCCAGCAGCGGGACAGGAATTGAA. Residues: CASSGTGIE. The whole CDR3 is CASSGTGIEAFF.

As concerns this clone: The observed sequence ends 3 residues before the CDR3 terminus, with the missing tail filled in from the germline J gene. This chain links TRBV30 with TRBJ2-3; the D gene is possibly TRBD2 (6 bases). This CDR3 comprises 13 residues. Germline V CDR1 and CDR2: GTSNPN, SVGIG (reference sequence). Between the trimmed V and J ends, which lost 5 bases and 6 bases, there was a span of 15 bases. The CDR3 here is CAWGDSTKDTQYF. The covered CDR3 bases are TGTGCCTGGGGGGACTCCACAAAGGATACG.

Turning to this clone: The read ends 3 residues shy of where the CDR3 ends; the end is completed using the germline J gene. The genes are TRBV7-2 and TRBJ2-5; 9 bases line up with TRBD1. The CDR3 runs 15 residues. Germline assignment: CDR1 SGHTA and CDR2 FQGNSA. Losses at the gene ends were 3 bases for V and 2 bases for J; bases not matched to a gene: 4. The CDR3 bases that were read are TGTGCCAGCAGCTTGGGACAGGGTCAACAAGAGACC. It translates to CASSLGQGQQET. The CDR3, in full, reads CASSLGQGQQETQYF.

In regard to this clone: The read ends 3 residues shy of where the CDR3 ends; the end is completed using the germline J gene. The chain is built from TRBV10-3 and TRBJ2-7; 8 nucleotides match TRBD2. The length of the CDR3 is 14 residues. V trimming: 10 bases; J trimming: 6 bases; junction bases outside the gene matches: 14. The germline V gene has CDR1 ENHRY and CDR2 SYGVKD. The CDR3 bases that were read are TGTGCCACCATTCTGGGACTAGAAAGGGGCGAG. This codes for CATILGLERGE. The full CDR3 sequence reads CATILGLERGEQYF.

This clone was picked up many times. The read gets to within 3 residues of the CDR3 end, and the germline J gene fills in the rest. The chain carries TRBV6-2 or TRBV6-3 and TRBJ1-1, with D uncertain. From germline, CDR1 is MNHEY and CDR2 SVGEGT. The CDR3 runs 13 residues. V lost 2 bases to trimming and J lost 1 base, with 5 bases between them. CDR3 protein: CASSYGRNTEAFF. Incomplete CDR3 DNA: TGTGCCAGCAGTTACGGGCGGAACACTGAA.

A note on this clone: The sequenced fragment ends 3 residues before the CDR3 boundary, so the rest is inferred from the germline J gene. V usage is TRBV19 and J usage is TRBJ2-4; D perhaps matches TRBD2 (7 bases). Germline CDR1 and CDR2: LNHDA and SQIVND (reference sequence). The CDR3 totals 17 residues. The ends were cut back, 5 bases at V and 2 bases at J, with 19 bases in the middle. The sequenced part of the CDR3 DNA is TGTGCCAGTAGTCCCGGCGGGGGCTTCGGAACCAAAAACATT. Its translation: CASSPGGGFGTKNI. The full CDR3 sequence reads CASSPGGGFGTKNIQYF.

In its sample, this clone was seen a few times. The read gets to within 3 residues of the CDR3 end, and the germline J gene fills in the rest. The genes are TRBV2 and TRBJ1-6, with 8 nucleotides matching TRBD1. Germline trimming cut 6 bases from V and 8 bases from J; bases unmatched to any gene: 18. Germline-derived CDR1 and CDR2 are SNHLY and FYNNEI. The CDR3 spans 18 residues. CDR3 residues: CASSAEAWQGAPYSPLHF. The part of the CDR3 DNA that was read is TGTGCCAGCAGCGCCGAAGCTTGGCAGGGGGCGCCCTATTCACCC.

This clone has a handful of counts. The CDR3 end is not reached by the read, which stops 3 residues before it; the germline J gene fills it in. This chain links TRBV2 with TRBJ2-3; a weak D match, TRBD1 (7 bases). From germline, CDR1 is SNHLY and CDR2 FYNNEI. CDR3 length equals 15 residues. V was shortened by 4 bases and J by 0 bases, with 11 bases between the two germline ends. This CDR3 is CASSGGTASTDTQYF. Partial CDR3 DNA: TGTGCCAGCAGTGGCGGGACAGCCAGCACAGATACG.

This clone was seen a few times. With the read ending 3 residues before the CDR3 end, the germline J gene is used to fill in that end. The chain combines TRBV18 with TRBJ1-6; 8 bases are a match to TRBD1. The CDR3 spans 13 residues. Trimming removed 9 bases from V and 11 bases from J; junction bases left unmatched: 9. Germline V CDR1 and CDR2: KGHSH, LQKENI. CDR3 in amino acids: CARSVSGGAPLHF. The sequenced CDR3 bases are TGTGCCAGATCAGTGTCAGGGGGCGCACCC.

Of note for this clone: The observed sequence ends 3 residues before the CDR3 terminus, with the missing tail filled in from the germline J gene. The rearrangement links TRBV5-4 to TRBJ2-1; D might be TRBD1 (6 bases). V lost 5 bases, J lost 2 bases, and 17 bases lay in between. The CDR3 covers 16 residues. Germline CDR1 is SGHNT and CDR2 is YYREEE (reference sequence). The CDR3 protein is CASRPQGKVAYNEQFF. The CDR3 DNA, read in part, is TGTGCCAGCAGACCACAGGGAAAAGTGGCCTACAATGAG.

In this sample, this clone turned up many times. The read halts 3 residues ahead of the CDR3 end, with the missing end drawn from the germline J gene. V gene TRBV11-3 combines with J gene TRBJ1-4; no reliable D call. V dropped 3 bases and J dropped 4 bases, with 9 bases sitting between them. The length of the CDR3 is 14 residues. Germline CDR1 is SGHNT and CDR2 is YENEEA. The part of the CDR3 DNA that was read is TGTGCCAGCAGCTTCCCGGGGAATAATGAAAAA. Protein product: CASSFPGNNEK. The full-length CDR3 reads as CASSFPGNNEKLFF.

Of note for this clone: The read ends 3 residues early relative to the CDR3; the germline J gene fills the gap. The chain joins TRBV2 to TRBJ2-3; a possible D gene is TRBD2 (6 bases). The V end lost 5 bases, the J end lost 0 bases, and 12 bases lay between the germline ends. CDR1 and CDR2 (germline): SNHLY, FYNNEI. This CDR3 contains 15 residues. The CDR3 region is CASSRQRASTDTQYF. The sequenced part of the CDR3 DNA is TGTGCCAGCAGTCGACAGCGGGCTAGCACAGATACG.

Concerning this clone: The read falls 3 residues short of the CDR3 end, and the missing part is taken from the germline J gene. This chain connects TRBV7-8 to TRBJ2-5, with D tentatively TRBD1 (5 bases). The germline V gene has CDR1 SGHVS and CDR2 FQNEAQ. This CDR3 is built from 14 residues. With 1 base removed from V and 7 bases from J, the gap between germline ends came to 13 bases. The part of the CDR3 DNA that was read is TGTGCCAGCAGCTTAGAGGGGTTCACGTCGACC. It is translated as CASSLEGFTST. From start to end, the CDR3 is CASSLEGFTSTQYF.

There are a few counts of this clone. The read falls 3 residues short of the CDR3 end, and the missing part is taken from the germline J gene. V and J are TRBV5-1 and TRBJ1-5, with D maybe TRBD1 (6 bases). With 4 bases removed from V and 0 bases from J, the gap between germline ends came to 8 bases. The germline V gene encodes CDR1 SGHRS and CDR2 YFSETQ. The CDR3 consists of 14 residues. CDR3 DNA, as far as it was read: TGCGCCAGCAGCCTGGACAGTAGCAATCAGCCC. As protein: CASSLDSSNQP. The entire CDR3 sequence reads CASSLDSSNQPQHF. The complete variable domain, with remaining parts taken from reference TRBV5-1 and TRBJ1-5, reads KAGVTQTPRYLIKTRGQQVTLSCSPISGHRSVSWYQQTPGQGLQFLFEYFSETQRNKGNFPGRFSGRQFSNSRSEMNVSTLELGDSALYLCASSLDSSNQPQHFGDGTRLSIL.

Notes on this clone: The sequenced fragment ends 3 residues before the CDR3 boundary, so the rest is inferred from the germline J gene. This chain connects TRBV2 to TRBJ1-5, with TRBD1 matching 10 bases. J was trimmed by 6 bases and V by 8 bases; bases with no gene match: 13. The CDR3 is 16 amino acids. Germline CDR1 is SNHLY and CDR2 is FYNNEI. Incomplete CDR3 DNA: TGTGCCAGCGGGAGTTTCGGACAGGGGGGAGCTCAGCCC. Protein product: CASGSFGQGGAQP. The entire CDR3 protein reads CASGSFGQGGAQPQHF.

This clone has a handful of counts. The read comes to an end 3 residues before the CDR3 does, leaving the germline J gene to fill in the end. J is TRBJ2-2 and V is TRBV19; D perhaps matches TRBD2 (5 bases). In germline, CDR1 is LNHDA, CDR2 SQIVND (reference sequence). Deletions cut 5 bases from V and 3 bases from J, with 10 bases between. CDR3 length: 14 amino acids. This chain's CDR3 is CASSFTRYTGELFF. The CDR3 bases that were read are TGTGCCAGTAGTTTTACTAGATACACCGGGGAG.

This clone was counted ten times or more. The CDR3 goes on 3 residues after the read ends, and that part is filled in from the germline J gene. V is TRBV30 and J is TRBJ1-2; no firm D call. This CDR3 has 11 amino acids. The germline V gene encodes CDR1 GTSNPN and CDR2 SVGIG (reference sequence). The CDR3 DNA, read in part, is TGTGCCTGGAGTCCCCCCCAGGTC. It is translated as CAWSPPQV. The entire CDR3 is CAWSPPQVYTF.

This clone was found many times. The read stops 3 residues short of the end of the CDR3; the missing end is completed from the germline J gene. This sequence joins TRBV2 and TRBJ2-5; D is possibly TRBD1 (6 bases). Per germline, CDR1 SNHLY and CDR2 FYNNEI. Trimming pared 4 bases from V and 5 bases from J, leaving 14 bases between. CDR3 length: 14 residues. The CDR3 DNA, read in part, is TGTGCCAGCAGTGCGGCCGGGACAAGGGAGACC. This sequence encodes CASSAAGTRET. Given in full, the CDR3 is CASSAAGTRETQYF.

In its sample, this clone was seen a few times. The sequence runs out 3 residues before the end of the CDR3; the remainder is reconstructed from the germline J gene. The chain is built from TRBV30 and TRBJ1-2, with 7 bases matching TRBD1. In germline, CDR1 is GTSNPN, CDR2 SVGIG (reference sequence). This CDR3 comprises 12 residues. CDR3: CAWGQVRGGYTF. The DNA read from the CDR3 is TGTGCCTGGGGACAGGTTAGAGGCGGC.

Regarding this clone: The sequence runs out 3 residues before the end of the CDR3; the remainder is reconstructed from the germline J gene. The chain recombines TRBV7-3 with TRBJ2-1; 10 nucleotides align to TRBD2. Germline CDR1 SGHTA, CDR2 FQGTGA. CDR3 length: 16 amino acids. The V segment lost 0 bases and the J segment 1 base; nucleotides outside the gene matches: 0. The chain's CDR3 is CASSLTSGGSYNEQFF. The sequenced CDR3 bases are TGTGCCAGCAGCTTAACTAGCGGGGGGTCCTACAATGAG.

At least ten counts were recorded for this clone. Read sequence stops 3 residues before the CDR3 end, and the germline J gene provides the missing end. The V call is TRBV18, the J call TRBJ2-5; TRBD1 aligns across 10 bases. The CDR3 is 15 residues long. V trimming: 2 bases; J trimming: 4 bases; junction bases outside the gene matches: 4. The germline V gene has CDR1 KGHSH and CDR2 LQKENI. This CDR3 reads CASSPGQGDRETQYF. Partial CDR3 DNA: TGTGCCAGCTCACCAGGACAGGGGGACCGAGAGACC.